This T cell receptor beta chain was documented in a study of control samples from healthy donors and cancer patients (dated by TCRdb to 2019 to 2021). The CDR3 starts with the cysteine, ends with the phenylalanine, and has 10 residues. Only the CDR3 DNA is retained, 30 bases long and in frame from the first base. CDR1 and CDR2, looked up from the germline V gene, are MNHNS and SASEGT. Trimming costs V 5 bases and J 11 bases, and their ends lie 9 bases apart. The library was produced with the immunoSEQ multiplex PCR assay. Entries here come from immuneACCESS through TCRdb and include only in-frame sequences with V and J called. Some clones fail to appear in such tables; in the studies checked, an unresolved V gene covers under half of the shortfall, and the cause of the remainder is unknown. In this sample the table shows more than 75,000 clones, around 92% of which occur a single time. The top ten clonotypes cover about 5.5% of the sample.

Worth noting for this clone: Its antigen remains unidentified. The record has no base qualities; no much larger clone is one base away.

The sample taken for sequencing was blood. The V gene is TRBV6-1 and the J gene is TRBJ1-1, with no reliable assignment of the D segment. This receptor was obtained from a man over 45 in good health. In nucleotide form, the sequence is TGTGCCAGCAGTTCAGGTAGGGCTTTCTTT. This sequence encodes CASSSGRAFF.